These T cell receptor beta chains were read from a single sample in a study of Ad26.COV2.S vaccination and SARS-CoV-2 variants. TCRdb's copy holds only in-frame clones and misses some; the assay was immunoSEQ multiplex PCR. The sample holds some 340,000 clones; more than 70% are singletons and the top ten take more than 1.5%. The sequencing used peripheral blood, collected in a trial of Ad26.COV2.S vaccine versus placebo. These receptors all come from a person between 18 and 59 years old who received the Ad26.COV2.S COVID-19 vaccine or a placebo. Both conserved end residues are part of each CDR3. A D gene is named only where the DNA matches it firmly. Clone sizes are given selectively: once, few, many, or a class where the clone is expanded.

v_call	d_call	clone_size	j_call	cdr3_nt	cdr3_aa
TRBV30	.	.	TRBJ1-2	TGTGCCTGGAGTGTAGACAGTAACTATGGCTACACCTTC	CAWSVDSNYGYTF
TRBV24-1	.	few	TRBJ2-3	TGTGCCACCAGTGATCCAGAAGCAGATACGCAGTATTTT	CATSDPEADTQYF
TRBV11-3	.	.	TRBJ2-5	TGTGCCAGCAGCCGGGACGGTCAAGAGACCCAGTACTTC	CASSRDGQETQYF
TRBV30	.	.	TRBJ1-4	TGTGCCTGGAGTGCCGGGACGGTGGCTAATGAAAAACTGTTTTTT	CAWSAGTVANEKLFF
TRBV4-3	.	few	TRBJ2-2	TGCGCCAGCAGCCAAATACAGGGTACCGGGGAGCTGTTTTTT	CASSQIQGTGELFF
TRBV7-2	TRBD1	.	TRBJ2-6	TGTGCCAGCAGCTTACCCAGAGGACAGGGGGGCTCTGGGGCCAACGTCCTGACTTTC	CASSLPRGQGGSGANVLTF
TRBV7-8	.	.	TRBJ1-1	TGTGCCAGCAGTCCTCGGAAAACCGGGGAAACAATGAACACTGAAGCTTTCTTT	CASSPRKTGETMNTEAFF
TRBV30	.	.	TRBJ2-7	TGTGCCTGGAGTGTAGGTCCACCCTTCTACGAGCAGTACTTC	CAWSVGPPFYEQYF
TRBV10-1	TRBD1	.	TRBJ1-2	TGCGCCAGCAGTGATTCCCGGACAGGGGGCTTTGGCTACACCTTC	CASSDSRTGGFGYTF
TRBV28	.	.	TRBJ1-2	TGTGCCAGCAGTTTACGGGGCGTGGTTGCGTACTATGGCTACACCTTC	CASSLRGVVAYYGYTF
TRBV9	.	.	TRBJ1-2	TGTGCCAGCAGCGTGGACGGTTTTTATGGCTACACCTTC	CASSVDGFYGYTF
TRBV5-6	TRBD1	.	TRBJ1-1	TGTGCCAGCGGGAGGACAGGCCTAGGGAAGAACACTGAAGCTTTCTTT	CASGRTGLGKNTEAFF
TRBV18	TRBD1	.	TRBJ2-7	TGTGCCAGCTCACCACCGGGACAGGGGATTAAGTCCCGCGAGCAGTACTTC	CASSPPGQGIKSREQYF
TRBV5-1	.	.	TRBJ1-2	TGCGCCAGCAGCCACCTGGAAGGGGAGTATGGCTACACCTTC	CASSHLEGEYGYTF
TRBV6-6	TRBD1	.	TRBJ2-1	TGTGCCAGCAGTTATCAGGGGGCTCGGTACAATGAGCAGTTCTTC	CASSYQGARYNEQFF
TRBV3-1/TRBV3-2	.	.	TRBJ1-2	TGTGCCAGCAGCCAGGGACTGAACTATGGCTACACCTTC	CASSQGLNYGYTF
TRBV24-1	.	few	TRBJ2-2	TGTGCCACGTTAGTCGGGGCGAACACCGGGGAGCTGTTTTTT	CATLVGANTGELFF
TRBV9	TRBD1	.	TRBJ1-4	TGTGCCAGCAGCGGACAGGGTGGGGGTGAAAAACTGTTTTTT	CASSGQGGGEKLFF
TRBV3-1/TRBV3-2	TRBD1	.	TRBJ2-1	TGTGCCAGCAGCCAGACAGGGGCGGCCTACAATGAGCAGTTCTTC	CASSQTGAAYNEQFF
TRBV7-8	.	.	TRBJ2-7	TGTGCCAGCAGTACCTACCAGGGGACCTACGAGCAGTACTTC	CASSTYQGTYEQYF
TRBV3-1/TRBV3-2	.	.	TRBJ1-2	TGTGCCAGTGGGGTAACGGGGGGTAACTATGGCTACACCTTC	CASGVTGGNYGYTF
TRBV20-1	TRBD1	.	TRBJ2-1	TGCAGTGCTAGTAGGACAGGGATTTACAATGAGCAGTTCTTC	CSASRTGIYNEQFF
TRBV20-1	.	.	TRBJ1-5	TGCAGTGCTAGTAGCAATCAGCCCCAGCATTTT	CSASSNQPQHF
TRBV5-6	TRBD1	.	TRBJ1-4	TGTGCCAGCAGTCGCACTTCGGACAGGGGATGGGAAAAACTGTTTTTT	CASSRTSDRGWEKLFF